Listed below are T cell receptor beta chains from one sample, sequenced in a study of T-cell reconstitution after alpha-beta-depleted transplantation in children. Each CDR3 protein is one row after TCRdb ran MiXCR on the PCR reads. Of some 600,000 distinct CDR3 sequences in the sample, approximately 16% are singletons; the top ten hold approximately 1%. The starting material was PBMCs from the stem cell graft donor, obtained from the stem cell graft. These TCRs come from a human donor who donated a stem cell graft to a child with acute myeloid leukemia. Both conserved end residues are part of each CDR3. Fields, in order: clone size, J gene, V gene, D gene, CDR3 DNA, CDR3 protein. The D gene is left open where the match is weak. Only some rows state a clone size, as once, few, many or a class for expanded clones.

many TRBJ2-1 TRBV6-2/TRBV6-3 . TGTGCCAGCAGTTACTGGATCCCCGGGCAGTCCAATGAGCAGTTCTTC CASSYWIPGQSNEQFF
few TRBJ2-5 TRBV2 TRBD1 TGTGCCAGCAGTGGGGGGACAGAGCTAAGAAAAGAGACCCAGTACTTC CASSGGTELRKETQYF
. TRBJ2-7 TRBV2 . TGTGCCAGCAGGACCGGGGCGTCCTACGAGCAGTACTTC CASRTGASYEQYF
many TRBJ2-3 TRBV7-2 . TGTGCCAGCAGCTTAGAAGGACCCACAGATACGCAGTATTTT CASSLEGPTDTQYF
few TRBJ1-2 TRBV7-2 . TGTGCCAGCAGCTTCCACAGGGACGCCGAATACTATGGCTACACCTTC CASSFHRDAEYYGYTF
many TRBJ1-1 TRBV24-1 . TGTGCCACCGGGGACGACAAGAACACTGAAGCTTTCTTT CATGDDKNTEAFF
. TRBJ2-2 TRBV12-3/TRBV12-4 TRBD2 TGTGCCAGCAGACTAGCGGGGTCCCCAGCCGGGGAGCTGTTTTTT CASRLAGSPAGELFF
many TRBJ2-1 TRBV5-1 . TGCGCCAGCAGCTTGTTAGGGGGGGGCTTGAATGAGCAGTTCTTC CASSLLGGGLNEQFF
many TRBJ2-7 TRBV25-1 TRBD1 TGTGCCAGCAGTGAACGCCAAGACAGGGGATACGAGCAGTACTTC CASSERQDRGYEQYF
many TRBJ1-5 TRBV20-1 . TGCAGTGCTCGACAGTTTAGCAATCAGCCCCAGCATTTT CSARQFSNQPQHF
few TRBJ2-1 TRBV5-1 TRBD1 TGCGCCAGCAGCCCTGGACAGGACAATGAGCAGTTCTTC CASSPGQDNEQFF
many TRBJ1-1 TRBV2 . TGTGCCAGCAGGGGAGAGGAGTGGACTGAAGCTTTCTTT CASRGEEWTEAFF
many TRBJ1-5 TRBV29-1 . TGCAGCGTGCAGAAGGGAGACAATCAGCCCCAGCATTTT CSVQKGDNQPQHF
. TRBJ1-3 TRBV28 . TGTGCCAGCAGTTTGGGGAGGGGGGTTCGGGAGAACACCATATATTTT CASSLGRGVRENTIYF
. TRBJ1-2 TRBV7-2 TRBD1 TGTGCCAGCAGCGTGGCAGGGGGGCCCCGGGAGCATGGCTACACCTTC CASSVAGGPREHGYTF
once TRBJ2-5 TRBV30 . TGTGCCTGGAACGGACGAGAGCAAGAGACCCAGTACTTC CAWNGREQETQYF
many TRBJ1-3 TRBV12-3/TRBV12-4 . TGTGCCAGCAGTATCGGCTCTGGAAACACCATATATTTT CASSIGSGNTIYF
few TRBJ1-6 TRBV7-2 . TGTGCCAGCAGCTTAGCGCCGGACAGAAATTCACCCCTCCACTTT CASSLAPDRNSPLHF
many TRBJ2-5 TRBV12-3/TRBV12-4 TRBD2 TGTGCCAGCAGTATGAAGGCTAGCGGGGGGGCCGCGACCCAGTACTTC CASSMKASGGAATQYF
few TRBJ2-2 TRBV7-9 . TGTGCCAGCAGCTTATTGCGGGACACCGGGGAGCTGTTTTTT CASSLLRDTGELFF
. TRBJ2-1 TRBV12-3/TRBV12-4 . TGTGCCAGCAGTTCCTCAGGGCGGGGTAATGAGCAGTTCTTC CASSSSGRGNEQFF
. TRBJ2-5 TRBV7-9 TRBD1 TGTGCCAGCAGCTACCAACAGGGGCCTACGGAGACCCAGTACTTC CASSYQQGPTETQYF
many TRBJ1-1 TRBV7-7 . TGTGCCAGCAGCCCCTGGACAGCCCTTATGAACACTGAAGCTTTCTTT CASSPWTALMNTEAFF
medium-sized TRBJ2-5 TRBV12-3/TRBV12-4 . TGTGCCAGCAGCTCTAGGGAGACCCAGTACTTC CASSSRETQYF
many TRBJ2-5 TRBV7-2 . TGTGCCAGCAGCTTAGGTTTGGCTAGCCAAGCGACCCAGTACTTC CASSLGLASQATQYF
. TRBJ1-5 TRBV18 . TGTGCCAGCTCAGCCGGGGATAGCAATCAGCCCCAGCATTTT CASSAGDSNQPQHF
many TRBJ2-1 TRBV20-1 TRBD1 TGCAGTGCTAGAGATAGGAGAGGGGGCGCCTACAATGAGCAGTTCTTC CSARDRRGGAYNEQFF
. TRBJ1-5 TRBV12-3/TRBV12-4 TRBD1 TGTGCCAGCAGTGAAGGACAGGGGGGTGGTCAGCCCCAGCATTTT CASSEGQGGGQPQHF
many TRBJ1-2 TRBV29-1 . TGCAGCGTTGGGACCAAGAATAGTTATGGCTACACCTTC CSVGTKNSYGYTF
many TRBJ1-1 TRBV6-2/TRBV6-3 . TGTGCCAGCAGTTATGGGGTGGGCACTGAAGCTTTCTTT CASSYGVGTEAFF
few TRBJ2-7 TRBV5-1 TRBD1 TGCGCCAGCAGCTTGTTTGGACAGGTGGGCGAGCAGTACTTC CASSLFGQVGEQYF
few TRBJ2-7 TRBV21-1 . TGTGCCAGCAGCAAAGCGCTTAGGACTAGCTACGAGCAGTACTTC CASSKALRTSYEQYF
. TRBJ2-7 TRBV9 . TGTGCCAGCAGCGTAGAAAGGTTTTCCTACGAGCAGTACTTC CASSVERFSYEQYF
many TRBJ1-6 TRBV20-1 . TGCAGTGCTAGAGATCTAGGGGGGTTTCCGCCCCTCCACTTT CSARDLGGFPPLHF
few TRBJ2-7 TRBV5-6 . TGTGCCAGCAGCAGTGGGACACCTTACTACGAGCAGTACTTC CASSSGTPYYEQYF
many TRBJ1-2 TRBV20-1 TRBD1 TGCAGTGCGACAGGGATACCCGGGACCATGAACTATGGCTACACCTTC CSATGIPGTMNYGYTF
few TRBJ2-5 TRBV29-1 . TGCAGCGTTGAAGATCAAAGAAAGGCCCAGTACTTC CSVEDQRKAQYF
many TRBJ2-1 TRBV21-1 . TGTGCCAGCAGCAAAGAGGGCTACAATGAGCAGTTCTTC CASSKEGYNEQFF
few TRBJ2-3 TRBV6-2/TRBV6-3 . TGTGCCAGCAGTTACTCGGAGGGATCCCCAGATACGCAGTATTTT CASSYSEGSPDTQYF
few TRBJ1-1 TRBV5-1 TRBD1 TGCGCCAGCAGCTTGGACGGGACAGGATGGGCTGAAGCTTTCTTT CASSLDGTGWAEAFF
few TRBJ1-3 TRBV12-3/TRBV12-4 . TGTGCCAGCGAGAGGGCGACCTCTGGAAACACCATATATTTT CASERATSGNTIYF
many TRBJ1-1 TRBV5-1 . TGTGCCAGCAGCTCGGGTGGTGGGAACACTGAAGCTTTCTTT CASSSGGGNTEAFF